These T cell receptor beta chains were read from a single sample in a study of T cell responses to AZD1222 COVID-19 vaccine. Profiled with immunoSEQ multiplex PCR; TCRdb holds only in-frame clones, not every one. In the table there are 130,000 to 150,000 clones, 92% of which are singletons. The specimen was peripheral blood, collected on day 0 of AZD1222 vaccination. The receptors originated from an adult in good health. Each CDR3 is given with its conserved first and last residue. A D gene is named only where the DNA matches it firmly. Not all rows give a size; the values are once, few, many and, for expanded clones, a class.

V	D	J	size	DNA	CDR3
TRBV7-3	NA	TRBJ1-4	NA	TGTGCCAGCAGCTTAACGGGCAGGCTGAATGAAAAACTGTTTTTT	CASSLTGRLNEKLFF
TRBV16	NA	TRBJ1-5	NA	TGTGCCAGCAGCCAATATAGGCCAGGGCTAAGGTATCAGCCCCAGCATTTT	CASSQYRPGLRYQPQHF
TRBV5-1	NA	TRBJ1-1	NA	TGCGCCAGCAGCTTTCTCAGTAGTTCCGAAGCTTTCTTT	CASSFLSSSEAFF
TRBV5-6	NA	TRBJ1-1	NA	TGTGCCAGCAGCTTCGACAGGTACGCTGAAGCTTTCTTT	CASSFDRYAEAFF
TRBV3-1/TRBV3-2	NA	TRBJ2-5	NA	TGTGCCAGCAGCCAAGAGGAAGAGACCCAGTACTTC	CASSQEEETQYF
TRBV29-1	NA	TRBJ1-1	NA	TGCAGCGTTGAAGATAGGGCCTTGGGAAAGGGAGCTTTCTTT	CSVEDRALGKGAFF
TRBV7-3	TRBD2	TRBJ2-7	few	TGTGCCAGCAGCTTAACCTCCGGCGGGGGCGAGCAGTACTTC	CASSLTSGGGEQYF
TRBV7-9	TRBD1	TRBJ1-2	NA	TGTGCCAGCAGACCCGGACAGGGTAACTATGGCTACACCTTC	CASRPGQGNYGYTF
TRBV25-1	NA	TRBJ1-2	NA	TGTGCCAGCAGTGAATCGCTATGGGAAAACTATGGCTACACCTTC	CASSESLWENYGYTF
TRBV9	TRBD2	TRBJ2-1	NA	TGTGCCAGCAGCGTAGCAGGACTAGCGCATTACAATGAGCAGTTCTTC	CASSVAGLAHYNEQFF
TRBV28	TRBD1	TRBJ2-7	NA	TGTGCCAGCAGTTTAAGGTTGGTTGGGGACAGCGGCTACGAGCAGTACTTC	CASSLRLVGDSGYEQYF
TRBV5-4	TRBD2	TRBJ2-1	NA	TGTGCCAGCAGCCCGAACCCCGGGACTAGCGGGAGTAGCTACAATGAGCAGTTCTTC	CASSPNPGTSGSSYNEQFF
TRBV27	NA	TRBJ2-5	once	TGTGCCAGCAGTCACAGGGACTCGCAAGAGACCCAGTACTTC	CASSHRDSQETQYF
TRBV6-6	NA	TRBJ1-2	NA	TGTGCCAGCAGGATCGGGGCACACTATGGCTACACCTTC	CASRIGAHYGYTF
TRBV6-5	NA	TRBJ2-7	NA	TGTGCCAGCAGCCAAAGGCGAGTTCGGGAGCAGTACTTC	CASSQRRVREQYF
TRBV6-5	TRBD1	TRBJ1-3	once	TGTGCCAGCAGTATACAGGGGGGAAACACCATATATTTT	CASSIQGGNTIYF
TRBV7-2	TRBD2	TRBJ2-3	NA	TGTGCCAGCAGCTTAGCGCTCAGCGGGAGGGCCACAGATACGCAGTATTTT	CASSLALSGRATDTQYF
TRBV7-9	TRBD1	TRBJ1-5	NA	TGTGCCAGCAGCTTGGGACAGGGGTATCAGCCCCAGCATTTT	CASSLGQGYQPQHF
TRBV9	NA	TRBJ2-3	few	TGTGCCAGCAGCGTAGCGGGAAGCACAGATACGCAGTATTTT	CASSVAGSTDTQYF
TRBV6-1	TRBD1	TRBJ2-7	NA	TGTGCCAGCAGTGACCGGGGACAGAGCTCCTACGAGCAGTACTTC	CASSDRGQSSYEQYF
TRBV6-5	NA	TRBJ1-1	NA	TGTGCCAGCAACAATCAGGGAAGGGGGGCCACTGAAGCTTTCTTT	CASNNQGRGATEAFF
TRBV7-2	NA	TRBJ1-1	NA	TGTGCCAGCAGCCTGGGGACGGGGGCTTTCTTT	CASSLGTGAFF
TRBV7-9	TRBD1	TRBJ2-3	NA	TGTGCCAGCAGCTCCCGCGGCCCTGACAGGGCCGCAGATACGCAGTATTTT	CASSSRGPDRAADTQYF
TRBV10-3	TRBD1	TRBJ2-7	NA	TGTGCCAGCCGGGACAGGACCTACGAGCAGTACTTC	CASRDRTYEQYF
TRBV3-1/TRBV3-2	TRBD1	TRBJ1-2	NA	TGTGCCAGCAGCCAAGAGACAGGGCAATATGGCTACACCTTC	CASSQETGQYGYTF
TRBV19	NA	TRBJ1-1	NA	TGTGCCAGTAGTATGTTCGGGGGGCAGGGCACTGAAGCTTTCTTT	CASSMFGGQGTEAFF
TRBV5-5	TRBD1	TRBJ1-1	NA	TGTGCCAGCAGCCGGGGGACAGGGAACACTGAAGCTTTCTTT	CASSRGTGNTEAFF
TRBV29-1	NA	TRBJ1-1	NA	TGCAGCGTTCGAGGGGGAGGGAGGACTGAACCTTTCTTT	CSVRGGGRTEPFF
TRBV7-9	TRBD2	TRBJ2-1	NA	TGTGCCAGCAGCTTTCTAGCGGCCACATACAATGAGCAGTTCTTC	CASSFLAATYNEQFF
TRBV5-1	NA	TRBJ2-1	NA	TGCGCCAGCAGCTTGGGCCCCGTCCGGGGAACGGGTTCCTACAATGAGCAGTTCTTC	CASSLGPVRGTGSYNEQFF
TRBV6-5	NA	TRBJ2-7	NA	TGTGCCAGCAGTTACCGAACCGGGACTGCCTACGAGCAGTACTTC	CASSYRTGTAYEQYF
TRBV11-2	TRBD2	TRBJ2-1	NA	TGTGCCAGCAGCTTGCCGGGAGGAACAACGGCGTCCTACAATGAGCAGTTCTTC	CASSLPGGTTASYNEQFF
TRBV28	TRBD1	TRBJ2-1	once	TGTGCCAGCAGTCCCCGGCCCGGGACAGCTTTCCTCGGAGAAAATGAGCAGTTCTTC	CASSPRPGTAFLGENEQFF
TRBV7-9	NA	TRBJ2-2	NA	TGTGCCAGCAGCTTTGGCTCGAGTGCCGGGGAGCTGTTTTTT	CASSFGSSAGELFF
TRBV7-9	NA	TRBJ2-2	few	TGTGCCAGCAGCCGTTTTAACGGGGGCCTCACCGGGGAGCTGTTTTTT	CASSRFNGGLTGELFF
TRBV19	NA	TRBJ2-5	NA	TGTGCCAGTAGTATTGCAGGGAGGAGAGAGACCCAGTACTTC	CASSIAGRRETQYF
TRBV19	NA	TRBJ1-5	NA	TGTGCCAGTAGGGTACAGGGCAATAGCAATCAGCCCCAGCATTTT	CASRVQGNSNQPQHF
TRBV30	NA	TRBJ2-6	NA	TGTGCCTGGGTCTCGGACCTTTCTGGGGCCAACGTCCTGACTTTC	CAWVSDLSGANVLTF
TRBV2	TRBD2	TRBJ2-7	NA	TGTGCCAGCAGTCCCCTAGCGGGAGGGTACGAGCAGTACTTC	CASSPLAGGYEQYF
TRBV30	NA	TRBJ1-5	NA	TGTGCCTGGAGTGTACGGCACGATCAGCCCCAGCATTTT	CAWSVRHDQPQHF
TRBV5-4	NA	TRBJ1-1	NA	TGTGCCAGCAGCCCGAGAGGGGGGAACACTGAAGCTTTCTTT	CASSPRGGNTEAFF
TRBV20-1	NA	TRBJ1-3	once	TGCAGTGCTAGTCGGGTGGGAAACACCATATATTTT	CSASRVGNTIYF
TRBV2	NA	TRBJ1-6	NA	TGTGCCAGCAGTGGGGGGTGGTCCTATAATTCACCCCTCCACTTT	CASSGGWSYNSPLHF